The TCR beta chain described here comes from a study of blood T cell repertoires in COVID-19. For the study at large: The study drew acute and convalescent COVID-19 samples from the United States, Italy and Spain. From T cells, B-cell-depleted T cells, or PBMCs came the material, which was cDNA or gDNA.

CDR1 MNHEY and CDR2 SVGEGT come from the germline V gene. V gave up 6 bases and J gave up 13 bases, with 18 bases separating them. The CDR3 sequence is 12 residues long. Per the study methods: How many nucleated cells were present was estimated from reference gene primer amplification. Only in-frame clones appear in the TCRdb table, and some are missing; sequencing was by immunoSEQ multiplex PCR. V and J calls and clone size come straight from that table; D and trimming were deduced from the DNA. The sample records about 90,000 clones, 75% to 85% being singletons. The sequencing sample was made of peripheral blood. The TCR was taken from a woman in her 70s with acute or convalescent COVID-19. This sequence joins TRBV6-2 or TRBV6-3 and TRBJ1-2; D uncertain. The CDR3 bases are TGTGCCAGCAGCCCTAGACTGCACCGCTGCACCTTC. Amino acid sequence: CASSPRLHRCTF.